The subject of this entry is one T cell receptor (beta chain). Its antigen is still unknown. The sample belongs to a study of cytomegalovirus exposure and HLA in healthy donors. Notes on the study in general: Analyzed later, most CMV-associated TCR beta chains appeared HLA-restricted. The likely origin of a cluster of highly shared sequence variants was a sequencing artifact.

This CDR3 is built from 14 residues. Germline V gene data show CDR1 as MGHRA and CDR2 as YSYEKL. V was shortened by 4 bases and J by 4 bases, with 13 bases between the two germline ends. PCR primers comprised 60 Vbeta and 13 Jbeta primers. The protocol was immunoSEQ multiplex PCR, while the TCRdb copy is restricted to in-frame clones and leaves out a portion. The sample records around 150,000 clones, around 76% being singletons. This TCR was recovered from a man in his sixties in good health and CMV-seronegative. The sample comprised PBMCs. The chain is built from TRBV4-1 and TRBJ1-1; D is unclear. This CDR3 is CASSLKPGVTEAFF. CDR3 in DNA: TGCGCCAGCAGCCTAAAACCGGGTGTCACTGAAGCTTTCTTT.